This T cell receptor beta chain derives from a study of cytomegalovirus exposure and HLA in healthy donors. In germline, CDR1 is SGHTA, CDR2 FQGNSA. Trimming cost V 0 bases and J 0 bases; bases outside gene matches: 6. The CDR3 length is 18 residues. Primers for the PCR totalled 60 Vbeta and 13 Jbeta. The protocol was immunoSEQ multiplex PCR, while the TCRdb copy is restricted to in-frame clones and leaves out a portion. The data show about 190,000 clones, under 80% seen once. The TCR sequence derives from a man aged 30 to 39 in good health and CMV-seropositive. The sequenced sample was PBMCs. This chain uses TRBV7-2 with TRBJ2-1; 9 nucleotides line up with TRBD2. CDR3 residues: CASSLASREGDSYNEQFF. For the CDR3, the DNA is TGTGCCAGCAGCTTAGCCTCGCGGGAGGGTGACTCCTACAATGAGCAGTTCTTC.